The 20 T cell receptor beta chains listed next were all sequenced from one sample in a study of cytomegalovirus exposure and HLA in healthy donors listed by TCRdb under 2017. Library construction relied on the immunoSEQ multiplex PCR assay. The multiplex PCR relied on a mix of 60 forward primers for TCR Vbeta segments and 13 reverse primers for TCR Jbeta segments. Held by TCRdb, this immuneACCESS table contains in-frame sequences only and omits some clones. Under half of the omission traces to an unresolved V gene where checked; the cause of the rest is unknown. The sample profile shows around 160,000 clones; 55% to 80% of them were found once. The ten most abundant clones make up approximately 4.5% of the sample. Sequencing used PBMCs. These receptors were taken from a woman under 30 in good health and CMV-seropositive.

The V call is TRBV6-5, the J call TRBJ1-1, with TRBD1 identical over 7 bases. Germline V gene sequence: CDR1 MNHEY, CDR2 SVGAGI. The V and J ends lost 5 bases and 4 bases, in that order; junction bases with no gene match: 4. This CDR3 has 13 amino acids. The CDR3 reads CASSEQGITEAFF. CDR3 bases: TGTGCCAGCAGTGAACAGGGGATCACTGAAGCTTTCTTT.

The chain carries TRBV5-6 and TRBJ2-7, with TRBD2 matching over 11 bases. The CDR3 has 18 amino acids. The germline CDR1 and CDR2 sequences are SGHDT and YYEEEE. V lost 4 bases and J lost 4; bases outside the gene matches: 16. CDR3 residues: CASSLRGLAATGEYEQYF. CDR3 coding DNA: TGTGCCAGCAGCCTTCGGGGACTAGCGGCCACCGGGGAGTACGAGCAGTACTTC.

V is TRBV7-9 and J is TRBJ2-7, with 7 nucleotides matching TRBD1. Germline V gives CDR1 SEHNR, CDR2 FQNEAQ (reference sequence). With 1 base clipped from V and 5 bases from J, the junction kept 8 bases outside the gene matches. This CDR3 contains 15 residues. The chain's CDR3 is CASSLGVTGIHEQYF. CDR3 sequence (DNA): TGTGCCAGCAGCTTAGGGGTGACAGGGATCCACGAGCAGTACTTC.

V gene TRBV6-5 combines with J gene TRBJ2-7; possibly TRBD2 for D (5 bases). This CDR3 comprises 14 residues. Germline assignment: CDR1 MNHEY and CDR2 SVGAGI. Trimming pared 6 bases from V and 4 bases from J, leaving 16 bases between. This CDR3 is CASRRTSFLYEQYF. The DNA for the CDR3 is TGTGCCAGCAGACGTACTAGTTTTCTGTACGAGCAGTACTTC.

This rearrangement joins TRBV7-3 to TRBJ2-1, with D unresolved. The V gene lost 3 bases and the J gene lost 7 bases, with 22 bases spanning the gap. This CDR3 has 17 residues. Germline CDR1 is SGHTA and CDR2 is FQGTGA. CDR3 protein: CASSFRLGAAPGNEQFF. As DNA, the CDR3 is TGTGCCAGCAGCTTCCGACTCGGAGCAGCGCCCGGGAATGAGCAGTTCTTC.

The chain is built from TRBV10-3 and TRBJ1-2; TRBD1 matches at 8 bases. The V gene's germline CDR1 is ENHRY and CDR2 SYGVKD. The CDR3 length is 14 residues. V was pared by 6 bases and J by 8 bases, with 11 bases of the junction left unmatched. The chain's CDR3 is CAISTLDRVGGYTF. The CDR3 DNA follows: TGTGCCATCAGCACCCTGGACAGGGTGGGGGGCTACACCTTC.

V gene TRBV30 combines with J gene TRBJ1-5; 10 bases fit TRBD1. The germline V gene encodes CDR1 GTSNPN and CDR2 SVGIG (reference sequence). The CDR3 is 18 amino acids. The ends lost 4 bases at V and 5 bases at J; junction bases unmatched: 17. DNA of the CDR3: TGTGCCTGGACCCTGACAGGGGGCGCGGTATGGGGTGATCAGCCCCAGCATTTT. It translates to CAWTLTGGAVWGDQPQHF. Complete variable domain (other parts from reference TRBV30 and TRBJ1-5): SQTIHQWPATLVQPVGSPLSLECTVEGTSNPNLYWYRQAAGRGLQLLFYSVGIGQISSEVPQNLSASRPQDRQFILSSKKLLLSDSGFYLCAWTLTGGAVWGDQPQHFGDGTRLSIL.

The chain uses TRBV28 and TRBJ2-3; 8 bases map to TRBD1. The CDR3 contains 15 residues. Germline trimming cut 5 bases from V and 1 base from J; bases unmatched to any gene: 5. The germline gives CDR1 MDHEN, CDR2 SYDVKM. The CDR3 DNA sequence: TGTGCCAGCAGTCCGGGACAGGCGGGCACAGATACGCAGTATTTT. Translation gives CASSPGQAGTDTQYF.

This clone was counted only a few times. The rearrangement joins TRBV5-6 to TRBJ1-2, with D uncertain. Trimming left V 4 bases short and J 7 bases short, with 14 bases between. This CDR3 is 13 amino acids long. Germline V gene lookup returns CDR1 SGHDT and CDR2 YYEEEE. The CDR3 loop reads CASSPRRHVGYTF. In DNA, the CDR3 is TGTGCCAGCAGCCCTAGACGCCATGTTGGCTACACCTTC.

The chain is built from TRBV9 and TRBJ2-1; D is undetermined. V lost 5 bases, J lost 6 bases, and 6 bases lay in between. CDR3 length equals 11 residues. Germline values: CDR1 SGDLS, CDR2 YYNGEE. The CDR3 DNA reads TGTGCCAGCAGTGGAGCCAATGAGCAGTTCTTC. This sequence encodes CASSGANEQFF. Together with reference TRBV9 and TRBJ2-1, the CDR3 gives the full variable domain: DSGVTQTPKHLITATGQRVTLRCSPRSGDLSVYWYQQSLDQGLQFLIQYYNGEERAKGNILERFSAQQFPDLHSELNLSSLELGDSALYFCASSGANEQFFGPGTRLTVL.

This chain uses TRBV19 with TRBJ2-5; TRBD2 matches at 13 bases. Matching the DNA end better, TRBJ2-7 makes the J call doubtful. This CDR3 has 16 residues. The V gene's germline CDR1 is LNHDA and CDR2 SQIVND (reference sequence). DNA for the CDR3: TGTGCCAGTAGTATTACTAGCGGGAGGGCGGTCTACGAGCAGTACTTC. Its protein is CASSITSGRAVYEQYF.

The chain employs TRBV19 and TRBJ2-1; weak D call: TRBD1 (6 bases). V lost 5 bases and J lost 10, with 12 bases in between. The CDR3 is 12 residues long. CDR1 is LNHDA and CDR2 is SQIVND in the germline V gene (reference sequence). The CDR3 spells CASSLYQGEQFF. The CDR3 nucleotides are TGTGCCAGTAGTCTATACCAGGGGGAGCAGTTCTTC.

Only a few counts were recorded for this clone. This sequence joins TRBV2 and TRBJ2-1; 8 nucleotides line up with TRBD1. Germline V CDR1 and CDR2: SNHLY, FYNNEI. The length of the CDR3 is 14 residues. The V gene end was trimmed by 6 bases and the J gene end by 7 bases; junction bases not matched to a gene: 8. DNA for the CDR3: TGTGCCAGCAGCGCCGAACGGACAGGGAATGAGCAGTTCTTC. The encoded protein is CASSAERTGNEQFF.

CDR3 residues: CASSQGTGGYEQYF. The CDR3 DNA reads as TGTGCCAGCAGCCAAGGGACAGGGGGCTACGAGCAGTACTTC. The V and J genes are TRBV7-6 and TRBJ2-7, with TRBD1 identical over 11 bases. Germline CDR1 reads SGHVS; CDR2 reads FNYEAQ. The CDR3 sequence is 14 residues long. V trimming: 5 bases; J trimming: 3 bases; junction bases outside the gene matches: 3.

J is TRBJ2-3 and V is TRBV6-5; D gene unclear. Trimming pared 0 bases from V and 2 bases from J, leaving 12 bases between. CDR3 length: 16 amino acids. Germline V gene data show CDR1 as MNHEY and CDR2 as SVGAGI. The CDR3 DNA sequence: TGTGCCAGCAGTTACTCTGGGCAGCTGAACACAGATACGCAGTATTTT. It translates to CASSYSGQLNTDTQYF.

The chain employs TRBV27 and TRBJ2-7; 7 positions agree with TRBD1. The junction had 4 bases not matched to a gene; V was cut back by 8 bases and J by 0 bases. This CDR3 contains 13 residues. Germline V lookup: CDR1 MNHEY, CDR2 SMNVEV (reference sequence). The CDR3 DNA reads TGTGCCAGCTACGGGGACAGCTCCTACGAGCAGTACTTC. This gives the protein CASYGDSSYEQYF.

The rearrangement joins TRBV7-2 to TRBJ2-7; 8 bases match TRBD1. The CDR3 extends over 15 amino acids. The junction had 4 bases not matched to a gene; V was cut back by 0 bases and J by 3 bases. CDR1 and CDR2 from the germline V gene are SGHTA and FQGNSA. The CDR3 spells CASSLALDRGYEQYF. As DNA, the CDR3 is TGTGCCAGCAGCTTAGCGCTAGACAGGGGCTACGAGCAGTACTTC.

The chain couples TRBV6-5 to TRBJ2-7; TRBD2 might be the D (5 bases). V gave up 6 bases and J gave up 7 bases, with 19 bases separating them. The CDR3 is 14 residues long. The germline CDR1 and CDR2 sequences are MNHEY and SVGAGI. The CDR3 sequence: CASSPLMAPGEQYF. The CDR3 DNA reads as TGTGCCAGCAGCCCCCTGATGGCCCCGGGGGAGCAGTACTTC.

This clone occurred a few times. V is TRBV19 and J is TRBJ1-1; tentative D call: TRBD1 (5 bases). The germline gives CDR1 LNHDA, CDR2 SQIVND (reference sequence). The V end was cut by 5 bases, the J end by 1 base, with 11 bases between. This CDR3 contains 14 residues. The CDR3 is CASSVGRGNTEAFF. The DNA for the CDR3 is TGTGCCAGTAGTGTGGGGAGGGGGAACACTGAAGCTTTCTTT. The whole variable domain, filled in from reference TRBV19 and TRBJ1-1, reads DGGITQSPKYLFRKEGQNVTLSCEQNLNHDAMYWYRQDPGQGLRLIYYSQIVNDFQKGDIAEGYSVSREKKESFPLTVTSAQKNPTAFYLCASSVGRGNTEAFFGQGTRLTVV.

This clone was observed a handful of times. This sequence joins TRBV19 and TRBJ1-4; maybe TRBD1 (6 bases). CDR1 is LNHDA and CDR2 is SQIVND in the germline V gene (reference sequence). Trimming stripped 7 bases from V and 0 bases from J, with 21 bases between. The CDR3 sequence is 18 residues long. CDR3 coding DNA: TGTGCCAGTACCCCCGGGGGGGGCAGGCGAGCAACTAATGAAAAACTGTTTTTT. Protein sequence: CASTPGGGRRATNEKLFF.